The 20 T cell receptor beta chains presented below share a single source sample, sequenced in a study of cytomegalovirus exposure and HLA in healthy donors. The study ran its PCR with 60 Vbeta and 13 Jbeta primers. Method: immunoSEQ multiplex PCR; TCRdb's copy keeps in-frame clones and lacks some. Of 100,000 to 150,000 clones listed, about 79% are singletons. Sequenced input: PBMCs. The receptor set was obtained from a man over 45 in good health and CMV-seronegative.

The chain is built from TRBV6-1 and TRBJ1-2; TRBD1 matches at 10 bases. Germline V lookup: CDR1 MNHNS, CDR2 SASEGT. CDR3 length: 13 residues. The J segment lost 5 bases and the V segment lost 6 bases, leaving 3 bases of the junction unmatched. This CDR3 is CASRTGGAYGYTF. The CDR3 nucleotides are TGTGCCAGCAGGACAGGGGGCGCATATGGCTACACCTTC.

The V and J genes are TRBV29-1 and TRBJ1-2, with TRBD1 matching over 8 bases. V lost 6 bases and J lost 13; bases outside the gene matches: 13. CDR1 is SQVTM and CDR2 is ANQGSEA in the germline V gene. CDR3 size: 12 residues. The chain's CDR3 is CSVLQGGAAITF. The CDR3 DNA sequence: TGCAGCGTGCTACAGGGGGGCGCAGCGATCACCTTC. The full variable domain, completed using reference TRBV29-1 and TRBJ1-2, is SAVISQKPSRDICQRGTSLTIQCQVDSQVTMMFWYRQQPGQSLTLIATANQGSEATYESGFVIDKFPISRPNLTFSTLTVSNMSPEDSSIYLCSVLQGGAAITFGSGTRLTVV.

The chain couples TRBV27 to TRBJ1-2; 8 nucleotides agree with TRBD1. The length of the CDR3 is 14 residues. Germline assignment: CDR1 MNHEY and CDR2 SMNVEV (reference sequence). Germline trimming cut 5 bases from V and 6 bases from J; bases unmatched to any gene: 8. The CDR3 DNA reads TGTGCCAGCAGTGGACCAGACAGGGGACATGGCTACACCTTC. This gives the protein CASSGPDRGHGYTF.

The rearrangement links TRBV6-1 to TRBJ2-7; a possible D gene is TRBD1 (6 bases). From germline, CDR1 is MNHNS and CDR2 SASEGT. This CDR3 spans 15 amino acids. Between the trimmed V and J ends, which lost 2 bases and 3 bases, there was a span of 14 bases. This CDR3 reads CASSETPGVGYEQYV. DNA of the CDR3: TGTGCCAGCAGTGAAACTCCAGGGGTTGGCTACGAGCAGTACGTC.

V gene TRBV19 combines with J gene TRBJ1-2; D call uncertain. Germline V CDR1 and CDR2: LNHDA, SQIVND (reference sequence). V lost 3 bases, J lost 2 bases, and 10 bases lay in between. The CDR3 spans 14 residues. CDR3 protein: CASSIGAENYGYTF. CDR3 in DNA: TGTGCCAGTAGTATTGGAGCAGAAAACTATGGCTACACCTTC.

This clone was detected once. This chain uses TRBV27 with TRBJ2-3; TRBD2 aligns across 13 bases. The V segment lost 5 bases and the J segment 5 bases; nucleotides outside the gene matches: 7. There are 16 residues in the CDR3. Germline CDR1 and CDR2: MNHEY and SMNVEV (reference sequence). CDR3 amino acids: CASSLLLAGGQDTQYF. As DNA, the CDR3 is TGTGCCAGCAGTCTCCTACTAGCGGGGGGGCAAGATACGCAGTATTTT.

This chain links TRBV5-6 with TRBJ2-3; TRBD2 agrees at 15 bases. CDR3 length: 18 amino acids. V dropped 2 bases and J dropped 3; count of bases not matched to a gene: 7. Germline V gene data show CDR1 as SGHDT and CDR2 as YYEEEE. This chain's CDR3 is CASSFGLAGGLGTDTQYF. As DNA, the CDR3 is TGTGCCAGCAGCTTTGGACTAGCGGGGGGGCTGGGGACAGATACGCAGTATTTT.

The chain uses TRBV7-6 and TRBJ1-1; tentatively, D is TRBD1 (5 bases). Germline V gene data show CDR1 as SGHVS and CDR2 as FNYEAQ. Trimming took 5 bases from V and 1 from J, leaving 14 bases between them. The CDR3 has 15 amino acids. The DNA of the CDR3 is TGTGCCAGCAGCGCACAACAGGTTACGAACACTGAAGCTTTCTTT. Amino acids: CASSAQQVTNTEAFF.

The gene calls are TRBV10-2 and TRBJ1-2, with D unresolved. The CDR3 runs to 13 residues. Germline V gene sequence: CDR1 WSHSY, CDR2 SAAADI. Trimming left V 5 bases short and J 3 bases short, with 10 bases between. The CDR3 DNA reads TGCGCCAGCAGTCTTGGGCAAGACTATGGCTACACCTTC. This translates into CASSLGQDYGYTF.

The gene calls are TRBV7-9 and TRBJ1-2, with unresolved D. The CDR3 covers 14 residues. V lost 5 bases and J lost 0, with 10 bases in between. Germline values: CDR1 SEHNR, CDR2 FQNEAQ (reference sequence). As DNA, the CDR3 is TGTGCCAGCAGCGTCAACGGAGCTAACTATGGCTACACCTTC. Residues: CASSVNGANYGYTF.

CDR3 residues: CASLTGGADYGYTF. The CDR3 DNA follows: TGTGCCAGCTTAACAGGGGGCGCGGACTATGGCTACACCTTC. The rearrangement joins TRBV6-6 to TRBJ1-2, with TRBD1 matching over 9 bases. CDR3 length: 14 amino acids. Per germline, CDR1 MNHNY and CDR2 SVGAGI (reference sequence). The ends lost 8 bases at V and 3 bases at J; junction bases unmatched: 7.

This clone was counted once. The rearrangement links TRBV7-6 to TRBJ1-5; the D is unclear. Deletions cut 5 bases from V and 6 bases from J, with 17 bases between. The germline V gene has CDR1 SGHVS and CDR2 FNYEAQ. The CDR3 has 15 amino acids. The CDR3 region is CASSRTPGVGQPQHF. The CDR3 DNA follows: TGTGCCAGCAGCCGAACGCCCGGGGTGGGTCAGCCCCAGCATTTT.

The V and J genes are TRBV7-7 and TRBJ2-1; 15 bases agree with TRBD2. Germline loops: CDR1 SSHAT, CDR2 FNYEAQ (reference sequence). The CDR3 consists of 16 residues. With 5 bases clipped from V and 6 bases from J, the junction kept 5 bases outside the gene matches. The CDR3 reads CASSPPGLAGGNEQFF. DNA of the CDR3: TGTGCCAGCAGCCCCCCGGGACTAGCGGGGGGCAATGAGCAGTTCTTC.

This clone has more than one count but fewer than ten. V is TRBV7-3 and J is TRBJ2-1; 9 nucleotides line up with TRBD2. The CDR3 covers 16 residues. Germline V gene lookup returns CDR1 SGHTA and CDR2 FQGTGA. V trimming: 5 bases; J trimming: 0 bases; junction bases outside the gene matches: 5. CDR3 sequence: CASSPETSGSYNEQFF. The CDR3 DNA follows: TGTGCCAGCAGCCCGGAGACTAGCGGCTCCTACAATGAGCAGTTCTTC.

The chain has TRBV28 and TRBJ1-1; D perhaps matches TRBD1 (6 bases). In germline, CDR1 is MDHEN, CDR2 SYDVKM. CDR3 size: 14 residues. Trimming cost V 6 bases and J 0 bases, with 11 bases left between them. The CDR3 DNA follows: TGTGCCAGCAGAAAACAGGGATTGAACACTGAAGCTTTCTTT. Translation gives CASRKQGLNTEAFF.

The rearrangement joins TRBV11-3 to TRBJ2-2, with D possibly matching TRBD2 (6 bases). This CDR3 comprises 13 residues. Germline V lookup: CDR1 SGHNT, CDR2 YENEEA. Deletions cut 6 bases from V and 6 bases from J, with 11 bases between. CDR3 sequence reads: CASSRDWAGELFF. In nucleotides, the CDR3 is TGTGCCAGCAGTCGGGACTGGGCCGGGGAGCTGTTTTTT.

The CDR3 DNA sequence: TGTGCCAGCAGCGTAGGAGTCGGGGGAGTCGGGGAGCTGTTTTTT. This translates into CASSVGVGGVGELFF. The rearrangement links TRBV9 to TRBJ2-2, with a possible D match to TRBD2 (6 bases). The V gene's germline CDR1 is SGDLS and CDR2 YYNGEE. CDR3 length: 15 residues. The germline V and J ends were trimmed by 0 bases and 7 bases, with 13 bases remaining between them. Full variable domain (rest looked up from reference TRBV9 and TRBJ2-2): DSGVTQTPKHLITATGQRVTLRCSPRSGDLSVYWYQQSLDQGLQFLIQYYNGEERAKGNILERFSAQQFPDLHSELNLSSLELGDSALYFCASSVGVGGVGELFFGEGSRLTVL.

The J gene is TRBJ2-3, the V gene TRBV5-1; tentatively, D is TRBD2 (5 bases). Germline V gene lookup returns CDR1 SGHRS and CDR2 YFSETQ. The CDR3 sequence is 15 residues long. Trimming left V 2 bases short and J 2 bases short, with 12 bases between. The CDR3 DNA follows: TGCGCCAGCAGCTTACAAGCGGCCCCCACAGATACGCAGTATTTT. Protein sequence: CASSLQAAPTDTQYF.

This chain connects TRBV5-4 to TRBJ1-2; TRBD1 matches at 9 bases. CDR3 length: 15 residues. Trimming at V came to 4 bases and at J to 2 bases, leaving 6 bases not matched to a gene. Germline values: CDR1 SGHNT, CDR2 YYREEE (reference sequence). The DNA of the CDR3 is TGTGCCAGCAGCAAGACCGGGACAGGGAACTATGGCTACACCTTC. It translates to CASSKTGTGNYGYTF.

The genes are TRBV5-1 and TRBJ2-1, with TRBD2 matching over 8 bases. The CDR3 totals 18 residues. Germline assignment: CDR1 SGHRS and CDR2 YFSETQ. V dropped 7 bases and J dropped 0; count of bases not matched to a gene: 15. DNA of the CDR3: TGCGCCAGCCATGGGGCGGGGGGCGACCTGAGCTCCTACAATGAGCAGTTCTTC. Protein sequence: CASHGAGGDLSSYNEQFF.